A selection of T cell receptor beta chains follows, all from one sample in a study of CD8 T cells in ankylosing spondylitis. TCRdb ran MiXCR on the 5' RACE reads and lists one entry per CDR3 protein. The data show over 700,000 distinct CDR3 sequences, 15% to 20% seen once. Sequencing was carried out using blood, either unsorted or a sorted T cell fraction (not recorded which). The receptors shown here come from a male donor with ankylosing spondylitis. Each CDR3 is given with its conserved first and last residue. The D gene is left open where the match is weak. Clone size is not always given. Where it is, it says once, few, many or a class for expanded clones.

TRBJ2-2 few TRBV7-2 TRBD1 TGTGCCAGCAGCACGCGGACAGGGGGTACCGGGGAGCTGTTTTTT CASSTRTGGTGELFF
TRBJ2-5 - TRBV3-1 - TGTGCCAGCAGGCCTCTAGCGTTGCAAGAGACCCAGTACTTC CASRPLALQETQYF
TRBJ1-2 once TRBV15 - TGTGCCACCAGCAACCTCCTGGGCTATGGCTACACCTTC CATSNLLGYGYTF
TRBJ1-1 - TRBV28 - TGTGCCAGCACCCTAGGGTCGGGAATTCTTGAAGCTTTCTTT CASTLGSGILEAFF
TRBJ2-2 few TRBV6-1 - TGTGCCAGCATCCCCGTGGCCGGCAGCTACACCGGGGAGCTGTTTTTT CASIPVAGSYTGELFF
TRBJ2-1 few TRBV7-2 - TGTGCCAGCAGCTTAGGGGCAGGAGACTCCTACAATGAGCAGTTCTTC CASSLGAGDSYNEQFF
TRBJ2-2 - TRBV6-4 TRBD1 TGTGCCAGCAGGCCATGGGCCGGGACAGGGGACACCGGGGAGCTGTTTTTT CASRPWAGTGDTGELFF
TRBJ2-3 few TRBV5-1 TRBD2 TGCGCCAGCAGCCCCCCGAGGGGTAGCGGGGGCCTCTGGACCACAGATACGCAGTATTTT CASSPPRGSGGLWTTDTQYF
TRBJ2-6 - TRBV3-1 TRBD2 TGTGCCAGCAGCCAAGAGCGGGGGTCGAACTCTGGGGCCAACGTCCTGACTTTC CASSQERGSNSGANVLTF
TRBJ1-5 once TRBV7-6 - TGTGCCAGCAGCCCCGACAGCGGCGGCCAGCCCCAGCATTTT CASSPDSGGQPQHF
TRBJ2-2 few TRBV12-3/TRBV12-4 TRBD1 TGTGCCAGCAGTTTTGGTAGGGGGCTCGGTCTCACCGGGGAGCTGTTTTTT CASSFGRGLGLTGELFF
TRBJ2-1 few TRBV7-8 TRBD2 TGTGCCACCAAGACTAGCGCCTCCTACAATGAGCAGTTCTTC CATKTSASYNEQFF
TRBJ1-2 - TRBV29-1 - TGCAGCGTTGCCCTAGGGGGTCGTAACTATGGCTACACCTTC CSVALGGRNYGYTF
TRBJ2-7 few TRBV4-1 - TGCGCCAGCAGCCAAGGGGGGTTCAACGAGCAGTACTTC CASSQGGFNEQYF
TRBJ1-1 few TRBV5-1 - TGCGCCAGCAGCTTGGGCTTTCGGGAGGCTTTCTTT CASSLGFREAFF
TRBJ2-2 few TRBV14 - TGTGCCAGCAGCCAGTTCCAGATCGGGGAGCTGTTTTTT CASSQFQIGELFF
TRBJ2-1 - TRBV7-9 - TGTGCCAGCAGCCCCCCCAGAGTGGGTGAGCAGTTCTTC CASSPPRVGEQFF
TRBJ1-1 - TRBV4-1 - TGCGCCAGCAGCCCAGGGGTTTTCACTGAAGCTTTCTTT CASSPGVFTEAFF
TRBJ1-2 - TRBV27 - TGTGCCAGCAGTTTACGGGGGGGAGCTAACTATGGCTACACCTTC CASSLRGGANYGYTF
TRBJ1-1 - TRBV21-1 - TGTGCCAGCAGGGGACAGGGGGGCACTGAAGCTTTCTTT CASRGQGGTEAFF
TRBJ1-1 many TRBV11-1 - TGTGCCAGCAGCTTGAACAGGAACCCGAACACTGAAGCTTTCTTT CASSLNRNPNTEAFF
TRBJ2-1 few TRBV25-1 TRBD2 TGTGCCAGCAGTGAAAACCTAGCGGATGAGCAGTTCTTC CASSENLADEQFF
TRBJ1-5 few TRBV4-3 - TGCGCCAGCAGCCAAGATCTTAAAGCGAAGACGAGCAATCAGCCCCAGCATTTT CASSQDLKAKTSNQPQHF
TRBJ2-3 - TRBV5-1 - TGCGCCAGCAGCATCCACACTAGCACAGATACGCAGTATTTT CASSIHTSTDTQYF
TRBJ2-2 few TRBV5-5 - TGTGCCAGCAGCTTTAAACGGGCGCTGATCACCGGGGAGCTGTTTTTT CASSFKRALITGELFF
TRBJ2-1 few TRBV18 TRBD2 TGTGCCAGCTCGTATAGCGGGGCCTTTGAAGAGCAGTTCTTC CASSYSGAFEEQFF
TRBJ1-1 few TRBV19 TRBD1 TGTGCCAGTAACCTGGGACAGGCGAACACTGAAGCTTTCTTT CASNLGQANTEAFF
TRBJ1-4 - TRBV7-8 TRBD1 TGTGCCAGCAGCCTTTTCCCGGGACAGACTTTTAATGAAAAACTGTTTTTT CASSLFPGQTFNEKLFF
TRBJ1-6 - TRBV28 - TGTGCCAGCGAAAACACTCCCCGATATAATTCACCCCTCCACTTT CASENTPRYNSPLHF
TRBJ2-4 - TRBV28 - TGTGCCAGCAGTTTATCACACGGAGCCATTCAGTACTTC CASSLSHGAIQYF
TRBJ2-5 many TRBV20-1 - TGCAGTGCTATGACACCCGGGGATGAGACCCAGTACTTC CSAMTPGDETQYF
TRBJ2-3 many TRBV20-1 - TGCAGTGCGAGGGTAGATACGCAGTATTTT CSARVDTQYF
TRBJ2-7 few TRBV12-3/TRBV12-4 TRBD2 TGTGCCAGCAGTTTAAGGCGGGGGGTGTCGGGGGAGCAGTACTTC CASSLRRGVSGEQYF
TRBJ2-1 few TRBV15 TRBD2 TGTGCCACCAGCAGTGGCGGGGGGGCTCACAATGAGCAGTTCTTC CATSSGGGAHNEQFF
TRBJ2-2 - TRBV20-1 TRBD2 TGCAGTGCTCTCCAATCTAGCGGGGGGCGGACCGGGGAGCTGTTTTTT CSALQSSGGRTGELFF
TRBJ2-7 - TRBV24-1 TRBD1 TGTGCCACCAGTGAAGGACAGGGATTTGGGGAGCAGTACTTC CATSEGQGFGEQYF
TRBJ2-5 - TRBV6-5 - TGTGCCAGCAGTTACGGGCAGGTGGAGAAAGAGACCCAGTACTTC CASSYGQVEKETQYF
TRBJ2-7 - TRBV29-1 TRBD2 TGCAGCGTTGGGGCTAGCGGACCCCTCGAGCAGTACTTC CSVGASGPLEQYF
TRBJ1-1 few TRBV5-1 - TGCGCCAGCAGCTTAGGGGACATGCGACCCGCTGCCCTCATGAACACTGAAGCTTTCTTT CASSLGDMRPAALMNTEAFF
TRBJ2-3 few TRBV4-1 - TGCGCCAGCAGCCTCGGGACTCGGAGCACAGATACGCAGTATTTT CASSLGTRSTDTQYF